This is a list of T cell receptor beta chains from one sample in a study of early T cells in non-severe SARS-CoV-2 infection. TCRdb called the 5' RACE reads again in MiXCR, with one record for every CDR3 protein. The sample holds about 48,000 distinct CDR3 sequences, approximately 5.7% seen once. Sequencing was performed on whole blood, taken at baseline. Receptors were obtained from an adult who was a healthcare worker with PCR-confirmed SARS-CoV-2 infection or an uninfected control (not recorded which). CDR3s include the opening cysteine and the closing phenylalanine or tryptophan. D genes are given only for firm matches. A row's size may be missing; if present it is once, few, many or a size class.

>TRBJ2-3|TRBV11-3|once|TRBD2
CASSLGRLAGSPQYF
TGTGCCAGCAGCTTAGGACGTCTAGCGGGAAGTCCGCAGTATTTT
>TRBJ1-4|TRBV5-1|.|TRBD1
CASSPQGSEKLFF
TGCGCCAGCAGCCCACAGGGGAGTGAAAAACTGTTTTTT
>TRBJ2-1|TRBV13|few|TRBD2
CASSTTSGYYEQFF
TGTGCCAGCAGCACGACTAGCGGGTACTATGAGCAGTTCTTC
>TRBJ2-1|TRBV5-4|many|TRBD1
CASSLGGAGGNEQFF
TGTGCCAGCAGCTTGGGCGGCGCAGGGGGCAATGAGCAGTTCTTC
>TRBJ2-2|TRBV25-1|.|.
CASTSLGAFGELFF
TGTGCCAGCACCTCCCTAGGGGCTTTCGGGGAGCTGTTTTTT
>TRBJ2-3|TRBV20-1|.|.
CSAKGLHTDTQYF
TGCAGTGCTAAAGGGCTTCACACAGATACGCAGTATTTT
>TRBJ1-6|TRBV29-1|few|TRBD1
CSVKEPGGSPLHF
TGCAGCGTAAAGGAGCCAGGGGGCTCACCCCTCCACTTT
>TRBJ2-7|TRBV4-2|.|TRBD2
CASSQVTSGSYEQYF
TGTGCCAGCAGCCAAGTAACTAGCGGGTCCTACGAGCAGTACTTC
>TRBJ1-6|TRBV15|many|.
CATSRGWGDNSPLHF
TGTGCCACCAGCAGGGGGTGGGGGGATAATTCACCCCTCCACTTT
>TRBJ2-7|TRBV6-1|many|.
CASSWELSYEQYF
TGTGCCAGCAGTTGGGAACTGAGCTACGAGCAGTACTTC
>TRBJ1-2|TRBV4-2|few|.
CASSQQAEAGVSYGYTF
TGTGCCAGCAGCCAGCAGGCCGAAGCAGGGGTATCCTATGGCTACACCTTC
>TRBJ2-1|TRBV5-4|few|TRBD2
CASSLLAGGSTYNEQFF
TGTGCCAGCAGCCTACTAGCGGGAGGATCTACCTACAATGAGCAGTTCTTC
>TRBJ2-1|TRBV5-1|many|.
CASSFAGSGYNEQFF
TGCGCCAGCAGCTTCGCGGGTAGCGGATACAATGAGCAGTTCTTC
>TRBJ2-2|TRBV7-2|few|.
CASSLGLGRGELFF
TGTGCCAGCAGCTTAGGGTTGGGACGCGGGGAGCTGTTTTTT
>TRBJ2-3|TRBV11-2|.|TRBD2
CASSLSVGLAGGLDTQYF
TGTGCCAGCAGCTTATCGGTTGGACTAGCGGGAGGGTTAGATACGCAGTATTTT
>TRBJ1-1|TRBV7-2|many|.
CASSLQMNTEAFF
TGTGCCAGCAGCTTACAGATGAACACTGAAGCTTTCTTT
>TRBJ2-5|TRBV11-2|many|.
CASSLARRNQETQYF
TGTGCCAGCAGCTTGGCCCGGAGAAACCAAGAGACCCAGTACTTC
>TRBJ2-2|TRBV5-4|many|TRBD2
CASRSGLAGGPGELFF
TGTGCCAGCAGGTCGGGACTAGCGGGAGGTCCCGGGGAGCTGTTTTTT
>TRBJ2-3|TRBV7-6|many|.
CASSLAGLPTDTQYF
TGTGCCAGCAGCTTAGCAGGACTACCCACAGATACGCAGTATTTT
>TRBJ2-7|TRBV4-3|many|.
CASSQEAGRTGNEQYF
TGCGCCAGCAGCCAAGAGGCGGGTCGGACGGGGAACGAGCAGTACTTC
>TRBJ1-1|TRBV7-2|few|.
CASSLDYGNTEAFF
TGTGCCAGCAGCTTAGATTACGGGAACACTGAAGCTTTCTTT
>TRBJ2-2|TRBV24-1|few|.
CATKGTRTGELFF
TGTGCCACCAAAGGAACGAGGACCGGGGAGCTGTTTTTT
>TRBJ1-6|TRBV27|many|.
CASIGRGTLHF
TGTGCCAGCATCGGCAGGGGAACCCTCCACTTT
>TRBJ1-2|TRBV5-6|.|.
CASSLLNSRGYTF
TGTGCCAGCAGCTTGCTGAACTCCCGGGGCTACACCTTC
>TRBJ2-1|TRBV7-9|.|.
CASSDSLPRQFF
TGTGCCAGCAGCGATAGTCTTCCCCGGCAGTTCTTC
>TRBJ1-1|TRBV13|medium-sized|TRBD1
CASSLTGSWTEAFF
TGTGCCAGCAGCTTGACAGGGTCCTGGACTGAAGCTTTCTTT
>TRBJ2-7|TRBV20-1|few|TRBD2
CSASPLAGTTYEQYF
TGCAGTGCTAGCCCACTAGCGGGTACAACCTACGAGCAGTACTTC
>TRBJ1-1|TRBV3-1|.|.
CASSQHRDAEAFF
TGTGCCAGCAGCCAACACCGGGACGCTGAAGCTTTCTTT
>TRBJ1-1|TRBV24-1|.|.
CATSDLDWGQSNTEAFF
TGTGCCACCAGTGATTTGGACTGGGGGCAATCGAACACTGAAGCTTTCTTT
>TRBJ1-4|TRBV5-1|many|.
CASSGSGVTNEKLFF
TGCGCCAGCAGCGGCTCAGGGGTGACTAATGAAAAACTGTTTTTT
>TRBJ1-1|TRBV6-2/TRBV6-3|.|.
CASSYSSRAEAFF
TGTGCCAGCAGTTACTCGAGTAGGGCTGAAGCTTTCTTT
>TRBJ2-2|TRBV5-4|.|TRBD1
CASSLAPQGVGTGELFF
TGTGCCAGCAGCTTGGCCCCACAGGGGGTGGGAACCGGGGAGCTGTTTTTT
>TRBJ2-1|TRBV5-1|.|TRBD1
CASSSGTGDYNEQFF
TGCGCCAGCAGCTCCGGGACAGGAGATTACAATGAGCAGTTCTTC
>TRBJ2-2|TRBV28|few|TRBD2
CASSSPFLAVNTGELFF
TGTGCCAGCAGTTCCCCCTTCCTAGCGGTGAACACCGGGGAGCTGTTTTTT
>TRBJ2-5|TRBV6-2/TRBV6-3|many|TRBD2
CASSWTLAGPQETQYF
TGTGCCAGCAGTTGGACACTAGCGGGACCACAAGAGACCCAGTACTTC
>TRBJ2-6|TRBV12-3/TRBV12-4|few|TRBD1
CASSLPGTAWAGANVLTF
TGTGCCAGCAGCCTCCCTGGGACAGCTTGGGCCGGGGCCAACGTCCTGACTTTC
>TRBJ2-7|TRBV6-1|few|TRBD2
CASIRASSGLAYEQYF
TGTGCCAGCATCCGCGCGTCTAGCGGTCTCGCCTACGAGCAGTACTTC
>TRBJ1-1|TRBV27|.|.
CASSLGQWGTEAFF
TGTGCCAGCAGTTTAGGACAGTGGGGCACTGAAGCTTTCTTT
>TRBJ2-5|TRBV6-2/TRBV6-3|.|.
CASSHEDRRVETQYF
TGTGCCAGCAGCCACGAAGACAGGAGGGTGGAGACCCAGTACTTC
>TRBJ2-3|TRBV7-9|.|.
CASSQTKYTDTQYF
TGTGCCAGCAGCCAGACTAAATACACAGATACGCAGTATTTT
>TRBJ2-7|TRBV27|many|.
CASGSHQWGEFFYEQYF
TGTGCCAGCGGATCCCACCAATGGGGGGAGTTCTTCTACGAGCAGTACTTC
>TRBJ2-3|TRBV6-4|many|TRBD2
CASSGRASGSTDTQYF
TGTGCCAGCAGTGGGAGAGCTAGCGGGAGCACAGATACGCAGTATTTT
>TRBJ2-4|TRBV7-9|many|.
CASSLMGESAKNIQYF
TGTGCCAGCAGCTTAATGGGAGAGTCGGCCAAAAACATTCAGTACTTC
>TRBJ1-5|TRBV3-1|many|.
CASSQVQGANQPQHF
TGTGCCAGCAGCCAAGTGCAAGGGGCCAATCAGCCCCAGCATTTT
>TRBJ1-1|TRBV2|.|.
CASSEGGGNTEAFF
TGTGCCAGCAGTGAAGGGGGAGGGAACACTGAAGCTTTCTTT
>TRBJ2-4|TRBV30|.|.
CAWSVGNIQYF
TGTGCCTGGAGTGTCGGGAACATTCAGTACTTC
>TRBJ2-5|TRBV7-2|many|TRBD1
CASSLGTGGGQETQYF
TGTGCCAGCAGCCTCGGGACAGGGGGTGGGCAAGAGACCCAGTACTTC
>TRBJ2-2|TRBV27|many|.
CATRVRGANTGELFF
TGTGCCACGCGCGTCCGAGGGGCGAACACCGGGGAGCTGTTTTTT
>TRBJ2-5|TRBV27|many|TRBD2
CASRGLAGRGETQYF
TGTGCCAGCAGAGGACTAGCGGGACGAGGTGAGACCCAGTACTTC
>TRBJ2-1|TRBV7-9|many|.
CASSPLEVYNEQFF
TGTGCCAGCAGCCCACTGGAGGTATACAATGAGCAGTTCTTC
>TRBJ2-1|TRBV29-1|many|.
CSVDLQQGISPNEQFF
TGCAGCGTTGATCTCCAGCAGGGAATATCCCCCAATGAGCAGTTCTTC
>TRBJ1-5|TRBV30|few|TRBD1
CAWNNRDRDNQPQHF
TGTGCCTGGAACAACCGGGACAGGGACAATCAGCCCCAGCATTTT
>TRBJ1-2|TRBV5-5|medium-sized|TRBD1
CASSLEGAPDGYTF
TGTGCCAGCAGCTTGGAGGGGGCGCCTGATGGCTACACCTTC
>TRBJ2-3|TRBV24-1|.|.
CATSGPRTDTQYF
TGTGCCACCAGTGGCCCCCGGACAGATACGCAGTATTTT
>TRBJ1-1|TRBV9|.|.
CASSVAGGRAFF
TGTGCCAGCAGCGTAGCTGGCGGGAGGGCTTTCTTT